This T cell receptor beta chain emerged from a study of blood T cell repertoires in COVID-19. The junction had 11 bases not matched to a gene; V was cut back by 4 bases and J by 5 bases. Germline CDR1 reads MGHRA; CDR2 reads YSYEKL. CDR3 length: 16 residues. Sequencing used immunoSEQ multiplex PCR; TCRdb keeps in-frame clones, though not all of them. The profile shows about 260,000 clones, less than 90% of them singletons. This receptor was taken from a woman aged 50 to 60 who had recovered from COVID-19. The sequenced sample was PBMCs or T cells enriched from blood (not recorded which). This chain joins TRBV4-1 and TRBJ1-5; 7 nucleotides match TRBD1. CDR3 sequence: CASSPIMTGRDQPQHF. The DNA of the CDR3 is TGCGCCAGCAGCCCTATCATGACAGGGAGAGATCAGCCCCAGCATTTT.